The entry below gives a single T cell receptor (beta chain) sequence along with its context. Its antigen is as yet unknown. Here immunoSEQ multiplex PCR was the method, and the copy in TCRdb shows in-frame clones only, minus some. The data show roughly 140,000 clones, 87% seen once. The sample is drawn from a study of T cell responses to AZD1222 COVID-19 vaccine. V was trimmed by 4 bases and J by 5 bases, leaving 15 bases between them. This CDR3 is 14 amino acids long. Germline-derived CDR1 and CDR2 are SGHRS and YFSETQ. Findings and caveats of the study: Every sample of the repertoires postdated the peak T cell response. Reportedly, nearly half the spike-specific TCRs target unmutated variant regions.

The chain joins TRBV5-1 to TRBJ1-1; D gene uncertain. The source material was peripheral blood, sampled 28 days after the second AZD1222 dose. The clonotype was recovered from an adult who received the AZD1222 COVID-19 vaccine. The CDR3 region has the DNA TGCGCCAGCAGCCATCCGAACACCGCAACTGAAGCTTTCTTT. Translated, it gives CASSHPNTATEAFF.